What follows is one TCR beta chain and its context. Its antigen is undetermined. This sample stems from a study of T cell responses to AZD1222 COVID-19 vaccine. Broader study findings: Most donors were white British and more were female, and clonal diversity was possibly underestimated.

Measured with immunoSEQ multiplex PCR; TCRdb has only the in-frame clones, and not every one. The profile shows about 85,000 clones, roughly 89% of them singletons. This CDR3 contains 13 residues. V lost 10 bases and J lost 1, with 13 bases in between. The source of this sequence is an adult in good health. This chain joins TRBV12-3 or TRBV12-4 and TRBJ1-1; D is perhaps TRBD1 (6 bases). Source: peripheral blood, taken on day 0 of AZD1222 vaccination. The DNA for the CDR3 is TGTGCCACCCAACAGGGACAGAACACTGAAGCTTTCTTT. It translates to CATQQGQNTEAFF.